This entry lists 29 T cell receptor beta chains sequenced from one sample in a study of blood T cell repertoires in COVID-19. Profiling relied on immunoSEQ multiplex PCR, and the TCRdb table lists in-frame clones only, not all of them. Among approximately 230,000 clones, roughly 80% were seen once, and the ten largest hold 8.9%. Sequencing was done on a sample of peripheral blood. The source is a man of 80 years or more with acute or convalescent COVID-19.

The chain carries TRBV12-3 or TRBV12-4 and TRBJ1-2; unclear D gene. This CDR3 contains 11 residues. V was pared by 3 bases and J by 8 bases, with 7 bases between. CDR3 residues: CASSLGEGYTF. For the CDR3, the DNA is TGTGCCAGCAGTTTGGGAGAGGGCTACACCTTC.

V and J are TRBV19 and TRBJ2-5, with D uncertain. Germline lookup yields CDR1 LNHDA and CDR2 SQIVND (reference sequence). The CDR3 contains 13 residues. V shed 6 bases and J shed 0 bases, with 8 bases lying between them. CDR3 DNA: TGTGCCAGTAGGAACTTATACCAAGAGACCCAGTACTTC. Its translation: CASRNLYQETQYF.

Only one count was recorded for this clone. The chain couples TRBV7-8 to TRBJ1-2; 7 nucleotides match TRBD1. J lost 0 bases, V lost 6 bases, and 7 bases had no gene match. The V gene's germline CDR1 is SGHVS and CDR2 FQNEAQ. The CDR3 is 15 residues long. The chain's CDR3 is CASRPQGVANYGYTF. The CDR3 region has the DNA TGTGCCAGCAGGCCTCAGGGGGTTGCTAACTATGGCTACACCTTC. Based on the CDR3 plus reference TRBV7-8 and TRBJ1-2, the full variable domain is GAGVSQSPRYKVAKRGQDVALRCDPISGHVSLFWYQQALGQGPEFLTYFQNEAQLDKSGLPSDRFFAERPEGSVSTLKIQRTQQEDSAVYLCASRPQGVANYGYTFGSGTRLTVV.

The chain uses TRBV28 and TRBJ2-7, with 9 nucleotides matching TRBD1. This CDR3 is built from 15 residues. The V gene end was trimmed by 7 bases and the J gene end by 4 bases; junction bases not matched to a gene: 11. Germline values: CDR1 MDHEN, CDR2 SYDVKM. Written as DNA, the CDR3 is TGTGCCAGCATGGATGGCGGGACAGGGATGTACGAGCAGTACTTC. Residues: CASMDGGTGMYEQYF.

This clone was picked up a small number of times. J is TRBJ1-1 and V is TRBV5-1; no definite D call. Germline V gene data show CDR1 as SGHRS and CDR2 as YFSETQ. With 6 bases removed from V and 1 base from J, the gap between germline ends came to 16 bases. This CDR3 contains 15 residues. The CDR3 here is CASIQEPLRNTEAFF. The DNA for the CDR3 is TGCGCCAGCATTCAGGAACCCCTGCGGAACACTGAAGCTTTCTTT.

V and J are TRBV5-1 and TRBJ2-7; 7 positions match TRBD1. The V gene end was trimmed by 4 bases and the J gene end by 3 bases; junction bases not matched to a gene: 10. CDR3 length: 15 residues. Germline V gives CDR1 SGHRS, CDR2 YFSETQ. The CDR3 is CASSNRDSANYEQYF. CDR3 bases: TGCGCCAGCAGCAACCGGGACAGCGCCAACTACGAGCAGTACTTC.

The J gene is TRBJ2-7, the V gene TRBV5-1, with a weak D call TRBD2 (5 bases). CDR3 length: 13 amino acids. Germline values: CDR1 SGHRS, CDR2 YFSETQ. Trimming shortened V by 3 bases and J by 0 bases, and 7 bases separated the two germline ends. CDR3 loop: CASSSSGSYEQYF. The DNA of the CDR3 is TGCGCCAGCAGCTCCAGCGGCTCCTACGAGCAGTACTTC.

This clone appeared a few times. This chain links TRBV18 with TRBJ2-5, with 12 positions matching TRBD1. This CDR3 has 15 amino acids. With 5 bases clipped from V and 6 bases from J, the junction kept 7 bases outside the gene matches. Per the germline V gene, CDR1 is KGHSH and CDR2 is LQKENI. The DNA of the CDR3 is TGTGCCAGCTCAGGCGGGACAGGGGGCGACAAGACCCAGTACTTC. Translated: CASSGGTGGDKTQYF.

CDR3 bases: TGCGCCAGCAGCTTGGAGGGGGTCCCCGGGGAGCTGTTTTTT. It codes for CASSLEGVPGELFF. J is TRBJ2-2 and V is TRBV5-1; D may be TRBD1 (6 bases). CDR3 length: 14 residues. V lost 0 bases and J lost 6, with 9 bases in between. CDR1 and CDR2 from the germline V gene are SGHRS and YFSETQ.

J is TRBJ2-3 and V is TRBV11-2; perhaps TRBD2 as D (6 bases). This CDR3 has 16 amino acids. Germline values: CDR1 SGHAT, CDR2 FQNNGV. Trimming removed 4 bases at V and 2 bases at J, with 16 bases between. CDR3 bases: TGTGCCAGCAGCTGGGGGATGGGAGGTCTCACAGATACGCAGTATTTT. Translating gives CASSWGMGGLTDTQYF.

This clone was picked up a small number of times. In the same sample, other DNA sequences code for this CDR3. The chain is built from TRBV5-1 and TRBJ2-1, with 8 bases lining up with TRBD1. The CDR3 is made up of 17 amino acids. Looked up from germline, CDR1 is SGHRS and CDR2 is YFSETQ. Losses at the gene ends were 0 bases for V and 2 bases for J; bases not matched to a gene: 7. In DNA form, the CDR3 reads TGCGCCAGCAGCTTGGCTCAGTCAGGGGGCGCCTACAATGAGCAGTTCTTC. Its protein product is CASSLAQSGGAYNEQFF.

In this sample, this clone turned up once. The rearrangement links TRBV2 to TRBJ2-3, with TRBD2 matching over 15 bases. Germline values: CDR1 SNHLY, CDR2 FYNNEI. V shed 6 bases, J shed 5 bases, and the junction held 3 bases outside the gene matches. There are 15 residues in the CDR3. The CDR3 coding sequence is TGTGCCAGCAGGGGACTAGCGGGGGGACAAGATACGCAGTATTTT. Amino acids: CASRGLAGGQDTQYF.

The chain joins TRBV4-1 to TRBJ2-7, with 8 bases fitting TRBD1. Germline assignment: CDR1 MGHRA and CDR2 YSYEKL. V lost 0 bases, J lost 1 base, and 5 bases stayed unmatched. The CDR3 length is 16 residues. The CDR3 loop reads CASSQEVRTGSYEQYF. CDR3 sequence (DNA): TGCGCCAGCAGCCAAGAAGTCAGGACAGGGTCCTACGAGCAGTACTTC.

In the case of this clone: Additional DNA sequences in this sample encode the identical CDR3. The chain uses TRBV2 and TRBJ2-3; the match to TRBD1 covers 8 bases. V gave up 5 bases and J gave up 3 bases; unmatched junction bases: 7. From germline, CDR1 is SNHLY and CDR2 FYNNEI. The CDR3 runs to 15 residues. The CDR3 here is CASSRQGLSTDTQYF. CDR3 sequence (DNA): TGTGCCAGCAGTCGACAGGGGCTCTCGACAGATACGCAGTATTTT.

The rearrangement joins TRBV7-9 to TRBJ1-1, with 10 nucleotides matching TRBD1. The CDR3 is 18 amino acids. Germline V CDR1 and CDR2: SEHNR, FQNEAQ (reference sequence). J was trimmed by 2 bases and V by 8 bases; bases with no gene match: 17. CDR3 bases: TGTGCCAGCGCCCGACCCCCGTGGGACAGGGGCTCAAACACTGAAGCTTTCTTT. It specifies CASARPPWDRGSNTEAFF.

Written as DNA, the CDR3 is TGTGCCAGCAGCCTTGACAGGGTAGGGCAGCCCCAGCATTTT. Its translation is CASSLDRVGQPQHF. The chain couples TRBV28 to TRBJ1-5; 7 bases are shared with TRBD1. V dropped 6 bases and J dropped 7; count of bases not matched to a gene: 9. Per germline, CDR1 MDHEN and CDR2 SYDVKM. The CDR3 extends over 14 amino acids. Looking up the rest from reference TRBV28 and TRBJ1-5 gives the full variable domain: DVKVTQSSRYLVKRTGEKVFLECVQDMDHENMFWYRQDPGLGLRLIYFSYDVKMKEKGDIPEGYSVSREKKERFSLILESASTNQTSMYLCASSLDRVGQPQHFGDGTRLSIL.

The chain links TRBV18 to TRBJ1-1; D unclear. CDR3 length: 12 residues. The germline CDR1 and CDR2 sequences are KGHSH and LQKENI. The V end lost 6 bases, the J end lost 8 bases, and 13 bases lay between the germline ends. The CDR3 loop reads CASSPAWPEAFF. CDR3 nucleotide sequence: TGTGCCAGCTCCCCCGCTTGGCCCGAAGCTTTCTTT.

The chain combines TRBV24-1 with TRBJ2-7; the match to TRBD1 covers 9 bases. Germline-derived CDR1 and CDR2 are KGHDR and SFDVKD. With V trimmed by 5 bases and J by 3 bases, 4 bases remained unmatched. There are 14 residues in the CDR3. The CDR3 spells CATSAGGQGYEQYF. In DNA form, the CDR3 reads TGTGCCACCAGTGCAGGGGGACAGGGCTACGAGCAGTACTTC.

The CDR3 DNA reads as TGTGCCAGCAGACCTGGGACAGGGGGTCAGCCCCAGCATTTT. This sequence encodes CASRPGTGGQPQHF. This sequence joins TRBV2 and TRBJ1-5; 11 positions agree with TRBD1. The CDR3 length is 14 residues. V shed 6 bases, J shed 6 bases, and the junction held 4 bases outside the gene matches. Germline values: CDR1 SNHLY, CDR2 FYNNEI. The full variable domain, in which reference TRBV2 and TRBJ1-5 provide the parts outside the CDR3, is EPEVTQTPSHQVTQMGQEVILRCVPISNHLYFYWYRQILGQKVEFLVSFYNNEISEKSEIFDDQFSVERPDGSNFTLKIRSTKLEDSAMYFCASRPGTGGQPQHFGDGTRLSIL.

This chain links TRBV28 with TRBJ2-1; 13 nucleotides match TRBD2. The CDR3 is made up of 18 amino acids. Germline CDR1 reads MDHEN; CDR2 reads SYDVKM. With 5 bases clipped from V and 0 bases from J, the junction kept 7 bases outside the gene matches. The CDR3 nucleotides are TGTGCCAGCAGTCCCGGGACTAGCGGGGCCATCTCCTACAATGAGCAGTTCTTC. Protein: CASSPGTSGAISYNEQFF.

CDR3 loop: CASSFSGASNQPQHF. As DNA, the CDR3 is TGTGCCAGCAGTTTTTCAGGGGCGAGCAATCAGCCCCAGCATTTT. The chain combines TRBV28 with TRBJ1-5; TRBD1 is a possible D gene (6 bases). Trimming shortened V by 3 bases and J by 1 base, and 10 bases separated the two germline ends. This CDR3 region has 15 residues. Germline V CDR1 and CDR2: MDHEN, SYDVKM. The variable domain in full, completed from reference TRBV28 and TRBJ1-5, reads DVKVTQSSRYLVKRTGEKVFLECVQDMDHENMFWYRQDPGLGLRLIYFSYDVKMKEKGDIPEGYSVSREKKERFSLILESASTNQTSMYLCASSFSGASNQPQHFGDGTRLSIL.

DNA of the CDR3: TGTGCCAGCAGCTTTGGGGGCAGCTATGGCTACACCTTC. Translation: CASSFGGSYGYTF. The V gene is TRBV11-1, the J gene TRBJ1-2, with a possible D match to TRBD1 (6 bases). Germline lookup yields CDR1 SGHAT and CDR2 FQDESV (reference sequence). V shed 3 bases and J shed 4 bases, with 9 bases lying between them. The CDR3 spans 13 residues. The whole variable domain, remainder taken from reference TRBV11-1 and TRBJ1-2, is EAEVAQSPRYKITEKSQAVAFWCDPISGHATLYWYRQILGQGPELLVQFQDESVVDDSQLPKDRFSAERLKGVDSTLKIQPAELGDSAMYLCASSFGGSYGYTFGSGTRLTVV.

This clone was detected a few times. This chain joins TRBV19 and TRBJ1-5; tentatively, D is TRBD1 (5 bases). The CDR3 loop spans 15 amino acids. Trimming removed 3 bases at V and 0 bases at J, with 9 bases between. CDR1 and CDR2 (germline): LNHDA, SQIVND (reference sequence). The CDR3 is CASSIQGYSNQPQHF. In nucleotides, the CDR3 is TGTGCCAGTAGTATCCAGGGTTATAGCAATCAGCCCCAGCATTTT.

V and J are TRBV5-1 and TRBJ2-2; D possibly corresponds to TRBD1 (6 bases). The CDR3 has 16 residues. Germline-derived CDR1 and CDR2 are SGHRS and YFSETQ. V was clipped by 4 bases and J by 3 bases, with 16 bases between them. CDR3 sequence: CASSPGDTAYTGELFF. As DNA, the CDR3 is TGCGCCAGCAGCCCCGGGGACACGGCTTACACCGGGGAGCTGTTTTTT.

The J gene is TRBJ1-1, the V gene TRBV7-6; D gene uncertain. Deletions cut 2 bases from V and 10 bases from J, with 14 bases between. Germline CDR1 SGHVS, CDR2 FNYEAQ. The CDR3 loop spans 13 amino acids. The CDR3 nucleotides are TGTGCCAGCAGCTTAAGGCCTGAGGGAGGAGCTTTCTTT. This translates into CASSLRPEGGAFF.

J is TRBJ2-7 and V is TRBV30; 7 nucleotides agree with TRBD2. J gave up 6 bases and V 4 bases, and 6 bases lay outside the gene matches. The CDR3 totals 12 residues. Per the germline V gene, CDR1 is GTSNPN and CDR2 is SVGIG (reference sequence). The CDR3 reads CAWTRGEGEQYF. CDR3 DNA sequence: TGTGCCTGGACCCGGGGGGAGGGCGAGCAGTACTTC. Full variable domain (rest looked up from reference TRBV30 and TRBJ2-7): SQTIHQWPATLVQPVGSPLSLECTVEGTSNPNLYWYRQAAGRGLQLLFYSVGIGQISSEVPQNLSASRPQDRQFILSSKKLLLSDSGFYLCAWTRGEGEQYFGPGTRLTVT.

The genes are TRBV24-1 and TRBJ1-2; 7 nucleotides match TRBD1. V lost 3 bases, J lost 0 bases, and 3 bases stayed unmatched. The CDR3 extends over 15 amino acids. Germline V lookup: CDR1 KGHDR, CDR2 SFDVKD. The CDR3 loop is CATSDPGQSNYGYTF. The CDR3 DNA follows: TGTGCCACCAGTGATCCGGGACAGTCTAACTATGGCTACACCTTC.

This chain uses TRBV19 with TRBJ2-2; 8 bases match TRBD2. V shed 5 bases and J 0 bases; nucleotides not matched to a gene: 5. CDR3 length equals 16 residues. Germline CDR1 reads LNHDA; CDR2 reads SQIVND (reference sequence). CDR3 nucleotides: TGTGCCAGTAGTCGACCGGGACTAGCGAACACCGGGGAGCTGTTTTTT. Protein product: CASSRPGLANTGELFF. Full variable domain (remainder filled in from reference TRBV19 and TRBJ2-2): DGGITQSPKYLFRKEGQNVTLSCEQNLNHDAMYWYRQDPGQGLRLIYYSQIVNDFQKGDIAEGYSVSREKKESFPLTVTSAQKNPTAFYLCASSRPGLANTGELFFGEGSRLTVL.

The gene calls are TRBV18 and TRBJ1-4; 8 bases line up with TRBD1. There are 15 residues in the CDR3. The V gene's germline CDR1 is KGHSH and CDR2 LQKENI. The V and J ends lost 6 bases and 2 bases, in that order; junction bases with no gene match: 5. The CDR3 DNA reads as TGTGCCAGCTCTCCGGACAGGGTGACTAATGAAAAACTGTTTTTT. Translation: CASSPDRVTNEKLFF.